This T cell receptor beta chain was sequenced during a study of blood T cell repertoires in COVID-19. Assay: immunoSEQ multiplex PCR; the TCRdb copy retains only in-frame clones and omits some. This repertoire shows 160,000 or so clones, 80% to 90% found once; its top ten account for roughly 8%. Clinical history as reported by participants underpinned cohort assignment. The specimen sequenced was PBMCs or T cells enriched from blood (not recorded which). The source of this sequence is a woman aged 45-65 years who had recovered from COVID-19.

The CDR3 here is CAINKDGVTYEQYF. CDR3 sequence (DNA): TGTGCCATCAACAAGGACGGGGTGACCTACGAGCAGTACTTC. The gene calls are TRBV10-3 and TRBJ2-7; tentative D call: TRBD2 (5 bases). The germline V gene has CDR1 ENHRY and CDR2 SYGVKD. V lost 7 bases and J lost 2, with 15 bases in between. This CDR3 is 14 amino acids long.